Here is one TCR beta chain with its context. The antigen remains unidentified. The data stem from a study of T cell responses to AZD1222 COVID-19 vaccine. Notes on the study in general: Among vaccine-associated CD4 TCRs, coverage spanned spike, with dominance at 160-218 and 743-854. Possibly, clonal diversity was underestimated; donors were largely white British and included more females.

The table came from immunoSEQ multiplex PCR; TCRdb's copy has only in-frame clones and leaves some out. In the table there are some 170,000 clones, roughly 91% of which are singletons. Per the germline V gene, CDR1 is SGHTA and CDR2 is FQGNSA. CDR3 length: 13 residues. J lost 5 bases, V lost 5 bases, and 5 bases had no gene match. This receptor was obtained from an adult in good health. The V call is TRBV7-2, the J call TRBJ2-5, with 7 bases fitting TRBD1. The sequencing used peripheral blood, collected on day 0 of AZD1222 vaccination. The CDR3 DNA follows: TGTGCCAGCAGCAGGGGGCGCGAGGAGACCCAGTACTTC. Encoded protein: CASSRGREETQYF.